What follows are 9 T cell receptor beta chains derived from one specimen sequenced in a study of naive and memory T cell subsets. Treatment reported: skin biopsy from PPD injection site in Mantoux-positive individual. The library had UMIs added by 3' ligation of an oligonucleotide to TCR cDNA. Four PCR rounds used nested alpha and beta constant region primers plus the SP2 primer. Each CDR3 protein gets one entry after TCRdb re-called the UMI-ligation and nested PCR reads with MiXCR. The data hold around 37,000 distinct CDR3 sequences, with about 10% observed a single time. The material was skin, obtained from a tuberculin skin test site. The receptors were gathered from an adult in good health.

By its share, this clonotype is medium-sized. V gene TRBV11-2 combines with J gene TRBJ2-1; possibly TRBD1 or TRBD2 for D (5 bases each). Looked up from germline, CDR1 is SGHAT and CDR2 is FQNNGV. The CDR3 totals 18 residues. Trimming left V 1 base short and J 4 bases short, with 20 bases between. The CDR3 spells CASSLVFPGTEFYNEQFF. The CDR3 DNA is TGTGCCAGCAGCTTAGTTTTCCCCGGGACGGAATTTTACAATGAGCAGTTCTTC.

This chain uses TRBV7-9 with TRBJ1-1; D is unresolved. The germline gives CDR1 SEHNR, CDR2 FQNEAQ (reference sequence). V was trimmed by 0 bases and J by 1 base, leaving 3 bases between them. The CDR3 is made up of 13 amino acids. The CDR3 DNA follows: TGTGCCAGCAGCTTAGCAGAGAACACTGAAGCTTTCTTT. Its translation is CASSLAENTEAFF.

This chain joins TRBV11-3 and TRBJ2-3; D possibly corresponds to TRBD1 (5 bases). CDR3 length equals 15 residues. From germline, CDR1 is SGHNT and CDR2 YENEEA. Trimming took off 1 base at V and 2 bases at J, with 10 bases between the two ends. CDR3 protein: CASSLAGYSTDTQYF. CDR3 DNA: TGTGCCAGCAGCTTAGCAGGGTATTCCACAGATACGCAGTATTTT.

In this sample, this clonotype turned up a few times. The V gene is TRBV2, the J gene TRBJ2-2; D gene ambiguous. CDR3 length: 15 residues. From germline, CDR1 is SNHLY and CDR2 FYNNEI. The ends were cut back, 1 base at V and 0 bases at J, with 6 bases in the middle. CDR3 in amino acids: CASSEGASNTGELFF. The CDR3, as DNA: TGTGCCAGCAGTGAAGGGGCATCGAACACCGGGGAGCTGTTTTTT.

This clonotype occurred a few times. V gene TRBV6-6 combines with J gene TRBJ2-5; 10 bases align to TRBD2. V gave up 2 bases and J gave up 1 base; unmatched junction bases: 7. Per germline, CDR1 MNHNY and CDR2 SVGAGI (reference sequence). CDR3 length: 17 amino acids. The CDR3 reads CASSYALLAGSQETQYF. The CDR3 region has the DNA TGTGCCAGCAGTTACGCGCTACTAGCGGGAAGCCAAGAGACCCAGTACTTC.

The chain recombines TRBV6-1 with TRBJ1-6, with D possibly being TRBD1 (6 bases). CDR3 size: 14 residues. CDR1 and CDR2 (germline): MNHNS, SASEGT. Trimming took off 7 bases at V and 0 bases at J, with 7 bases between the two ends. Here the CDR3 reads CASKDSSYNSPLHF. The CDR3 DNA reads TGTGCCAGCAAGGACAGCTCCTATAATTCACCCCTCCACTTT.

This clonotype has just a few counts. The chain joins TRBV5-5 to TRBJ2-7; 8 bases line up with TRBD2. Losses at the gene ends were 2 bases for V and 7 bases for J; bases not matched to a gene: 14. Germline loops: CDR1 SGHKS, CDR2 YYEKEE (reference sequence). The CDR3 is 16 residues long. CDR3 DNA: TGTGCCAGCAGCTTACTAGCGGCACTCACTCCTAAGGAGCAGTACTTC. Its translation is CASSLLAALTPKEQYF.

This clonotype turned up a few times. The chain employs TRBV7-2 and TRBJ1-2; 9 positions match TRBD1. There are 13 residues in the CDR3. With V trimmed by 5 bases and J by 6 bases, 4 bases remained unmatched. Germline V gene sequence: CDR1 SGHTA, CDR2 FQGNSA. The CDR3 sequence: CASSARDRDGYTF. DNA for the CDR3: TGTGCCAGCAGCGCCAGGGACAGGGATGGCTACACCTTC.

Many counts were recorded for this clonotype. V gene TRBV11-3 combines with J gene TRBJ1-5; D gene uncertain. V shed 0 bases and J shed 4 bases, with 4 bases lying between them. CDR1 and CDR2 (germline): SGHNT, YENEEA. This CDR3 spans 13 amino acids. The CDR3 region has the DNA TGTGCCAGCAGCTTAGAGGTGAATCAGCCCCAGCATTTT. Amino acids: CASSLEVNQPQHF.